The clone carrying this TCR beta chain was found once. Antigen: not known. Every donor had one or more pre-ART and two or more post-ART PBMC samples. These data belong to a study of long-term antiretroviral therapy in people with HIV. General study results and limits: Blood dating 2004 to 2017 may reflect older ART regimens. Transplant-donor-level diversity was not reached after ART, though diversity increased.

Running of the v3.0 immunoSEQ assay took place at survey level. The table came from immunoSEQ multiplex PCR; TCRdb's copy has only in-frame clones and leaves some out. The sample holds 30,000 or so clones, approximately 85% seen once. Here the sequenced sample was unsorted PBMCs, taken 0.8 years before starting antiretroviral therapy. This TCR derives from a man between 18 and 29 years old with HIV.

The CDR3, as DNA: TGCAGCGTTGGGACTAGTCTAACAGATACGCAGTATTTT. This encodes CSVGTSLTDTQYF. J is TRBJ2-3 and V is TRBV29-1; TRBD2 matches 7 bases. V lost 4 bases to trimming and J lost 3 bases; unmatched junction nucleotides: 4. Germline V gene lookup returns CDR1 SQVTM and CDR2 ANQGSEA. The CDR3 is made up of 13 amino acids.